The 20 T cell receptor beta chains in this list originate from one sample, sequenced in a study of graft-versus-host responses after intestinal transplantation. Clones were read by immunoSEQ multiplex PCR, and TCRdb kept only the in-frame ones, dropping some. The data hold 8,000 or so clones, with about 90% observed a single time. The material was PBMCs, obtained around 31 days after intestinal transplant. The origin of the receptors is a human patient who received an intestinal transplant, so some T cells may come from the graft donor.

The chain combines TRBV6-1 with TRBJ2-7, with 12 bases lining up with TRBD1. Germline values: CDR1 MNHNS, CDR2 SASEGT. Trimming at V came to 5 bases and at J to 5 bases, leaving 7 bases not matched to a gene. CDR3 length equals 15 residues. The CDR3 loop is CASSPWDRGRDEQYF. The CDR3 region has the DNA TGTGCCAGCAGTCCGTGGGACAGGGGGCGAGACGAGCAGTACTTC.

This rearrangement joins TRBV27 to TRBJ2-1; 7 bases fit TRBD2. V shed 5 bases, J shed 5 bases, and the junction held 3 bases outside the gene matches. Germline values: CDR1 MNHEY, CDR2 SMNVEV (reference sequence). This CDR3 has 13 amino acids. The CDR3 nucleotides are TGTGCCAGCAGTGGGGGGGTTGACAATGAGCAGTTCTTC. Translating gives CASSGGVDNEQFF.

The chain combines TRBV5-1 with TRBJ2-1; TRBD1 agrees at 10 bases. This CDR3 has 17 amino acids. V lost 0 bases and J lost 7; bases outside the gene matches: 10. CDR1 SGHRS and CDR2 YFSETQ come from the germline V gene. The CDR3 spells CASSLGTGGDLSNEQFF. Here the CDR3 DNA reads TGCGCCAGCAGCTTGGGGACAGGGGGTGATTTATCTAATGAGCAGTTCTTC.

The chain recombines TRBV7-9 with TRBJ2-1; TRBD1 matches 7 bases. This CDR3 contains 18 residues. V shed 5 bases and J 1 base; nucleotides not matched to a gene: 14. Per the germline V gene, CDR1 is SEHNR and CDR2 is FQNEAQ (reference sequence). The CDR3 coding sequence is TGTGCCAGCAGCGCGCCGACCCTCGACAGGGATTCCTACAATGAGCAGTTCTTC. Its protein product is CASSAPTLDRDSYNEQFF.

J is TRBJ2-1 and V is TRBV9; 7 bases are a match to TRBD1. This CDR3 region has 15 residues. Trimming at V came to 3 bases and at J to 4 bases, leaving 7 bases not matched to a gene. The germline V gene has CDR1 SGDLS and CDR2 YYNGEE. DNA for the CDR3: TGTGCCAGCAGCGCATCCGGGACAGATTACAATGAGCAGTTCTTC. Translation gives CASSASGTDYNEQFF.

The chain links TRBV6-5 to TRBJ2-5; 14 bases map to TRBD2. This CDR3 is 15 amino acids long. Germline CDR1 is MNHEY and CDR2 is SVGAGI. Trimming took 5 bases from V and 5 from J; bases not matched to a gene: 4. The chain's CDR3 is CASSGLAGGVETQYF. CDR3 DNA: TGTGCCAGCAGTGGACTAGCGGGGGGTGTGGAGACCCAGTACTTC.

V usage is TRBV27 and J usage is TRBJ2-7, with D perhaps being TRBD1 or TRBD2 (5 bases each). V lost 3 bases to trimming and J lost 3 bases, with 15 bases between them. Germline V gene data show CDR1 as MNHEY and CDR2 as SMNVEV (reference sequence). This CDR3 is built from 15 residues. The DNA for the CDR3 is TGTGCCAGCAGTTTCGCGACCGGGACGGACTACGAGCAGTACTTC. Translating gives CASSFATGTDYEQYF.

As DNA, the CDR3 is TGTGCCAGCAGCGGAAGATCAGATACGCAGTATTTT. This codes for CASSGRSDTQYF. The chain combines TRBV5-8 with TRBJ2-3; no reliable D call. CDR1 is SGHTS and CDR2 is YDEGEE in the germline V gene. There are 12 residues in the CDR3. V gave up 4 bases and J gave up 4 bases, with 7 bases separating them.

This clone appeared once. The chain carries TRBV13 and TRBJ2-7; D is tentatively TRBD1 or TRBD2 (5 bases each). CDR1 and CDR2 from the germline V gene are PRHDT and FYEKMQ (reference sequence). The CDR3 has 16 residues. V lost 6 bases to trimming and J lost 3 bases, with 21 bases between them. CDR3 DNA: TGTGCCAGCAGTTCGGGATCAGGGAGAAAACACTACGAGCAGTACTTC. Protein sequence: CASSSGSGRKHYEQYF.

This clone was detected only a few times. V gene TRBV4-1 combines with J gene TRBJ1-1, with D possibly matching TRBD1 (5 bases). CDR3 size: 15 residues. Trimming shortened V by 8 bases and J by 4 bases, and 20 bases separated the two germline ends. Germline V lookup: CDR1 MGHRA, CDR2 YSYEKL. CDR3 amino acids: CASSWVSSGTTEAFF. The CDR3 bases are TGCGCCAGCTCTTGGGTTTCATCAGGGACCACTGAAGCTTTCTTT.

Only one count was recorded for this clone. This chain uses TRBV9 with TRBJ2-6; the D gene could be TRBD1 or TRBD2 (5 bases each). Germline assignment: CDR1 SGDLS and CDR2 YYNGEE. This CDR3 is built from 13 residues. The V end lost 5 bases, the J end lost 2 bases, and 5 bases lay between the germline ends. For the CDR3, the DNA is TGTGCCAGCAGGGGGGCTGGGGCCAACGTCCTGACTTTC. The encoded protein is CASRGAGANVLTF. The whole variable domain, remainder taken from reference TRBV9 and TRBJ2-6, is DSGVTQTPKHLITATGQRVTLRCSPRSGDLSVYWYQQSLDQGLQFLIQYYNGEERAKGNILERFSAQQFPDLHSELNLSSLELGDSALYFCASRGAGANVLTFGAGSRLTVL.

This clone turned up a few times. This chain connects TRBV18 to TRBJ1-1, with 12 bases identical to TRBD1. The CDR3 length is 16 residues. Germline lookup yields CDR1 KGHSH and CDR2 LQKENI. Trimming at V came to 5 bases and at J to 2 bases, leaving 6 bases not matched to a gene. The CDR3 coding sequence is TGTGCCAGCTCAAAGGGGGACAGGGGGCGTAACACTGAAGCTTTCTTT. This encodes CASSKGDRGRNTEAFF. The full variable domain, with the rest looked up from reference TRBV18 and TRBJ1-1, is NAGVMQNPRHLVRRRGQEARLRCSPMKGHSHVYWYRQLPEEGLKFMVYLQKENIIDESGMPKERFSAEFPKEGPSILRIQQVVRGDSAAYFCASSKGDRGRNTEAFFGQGTRLTVV.

The chain has TRBV7-4 and TRBJ1-1; D perhaps matches TRBD1 (6 bases). CDR1 and CDR2 (germline): SGHVT, SQSDAQ. The CDR3 is 14 residues long. V gave up 4 bases and J gave up 1 base, with 10 bases separating them. As DNA, the CDR3 is TGTGCCAGCAGCTCTTTCAGGGGGAACACTGAAGCTTTCTTT. It encodes CASSSFRGNTEAFF.

The chain joins TRBV6-5 to TRBJ1-1, with TRBD1 matching 7 bases. V was clipped by 2 bases and J by 4 bases; unmatched bases: 10. This CDR3 is 16 amino acids long. CDR1 and CDR2 from the germline V gene are MNHEY and SVGAGI. The DNA of the CDR3 is TGTGCCAGCAGTTACCTCCCAGGGGGGTTTAGCACTGAAGCTTTCTTT. This gives the protein CASSYLPGGFSTEAFF.

This clone appeared once. The V and J genes are TRBV6-1 and TRBJ1-5; TRBD1 agrees at 10 bases. The CDR3 is 15 residues long. The V and J ends lost 5 bases and 6 bases, in that order; junction bases with no gene match: 7. CDR1 is MNHNS and CDR2 is SASEGT in the germline V gene. CDR3 bases: TGTGCCAGCAGTCTAAAGACAGGGGGCGGTCAGCCCCAGCATTTT. Translation: CASSLKTGGGQPQHF.

The chain uses TRBV7-9 and TRBJ1-5; D might be TRBD1 (6 bases). V shed 1 base and J shed 6 bases, with 10 bases lying between them. CDR1 and CDR2 from the germline V gene are SEHNR and FQNEAQ (reference sequence). The CDR3 runs 14 residues. DNA for the CDR3: TGTGCCAGCAGCTTAGGGACAGACAGTCAGCCCCAGCATTTT. This encodes CASSLGTDSQPQHF.

The CDR3 nucleotides are TGTGCCAGCAGTTACTCGAAAAGCAATCAGCCCCAGCATTTT. It encodes CASSYSKSNQPQHF. This chain uses TRBV6-5 with TRBJ1-5; the D is unclear. The CDR3 consists of 14 residues. The germline V and J ends were trimmed by 0 bases and 1 base, with 4 bases remaining between them. Looked up from germline, CDR1 is MNHEY and CDR2 is SVGAGI.

The V gene is TRBV27, the J gene TRBJ2-7; weak D call: TRBD2 (5 bases). This CDR3 comprises 11 residues. V was shortened by 6 bases and J by 11 bases, with 14 bases between the two germline ends. The germline gives CDR1 MNHEY, CDR2 SMNVEV (reference sequence). The CDR3 coding sequence is TGTGCCAGCAGACTATACGGGGTCGAGTACTTC. This codes for CASRLYGVEYF.

This rearrangement joins TRBV4-1 to TRBJ2-1; tentatively, D is TRBD2 (5 bases). This CDR3 spans 12 amino acids. Germline values: CDR1 MGHRA, CDR2 YSYEKL. Trimming left V 1 base short and J 7 bases short, with 5 bases between. The CDR3 DNA reads as TGCGCCAGCAGCCAAGGAGGGAATGAGCAGTTCTTC. Translated, it gives CASSQGGNEQFF.

V is TRBV19 and J is TRBJ2-3; tentatively, D is TRBD1 or TRBD2 (5 bases each). The CDR3 is 15 amino acids. The germline V gene encodes CDR1 LNHDA and CDR2 SQIVND (reference sequence). V was trimmed by 6 bases and J by 3 bases, leaving 16 bases between them. The CDR3 protein is CASSPGAPRTDTQYF. CDR3 bases: TGTGCCAGTAGCCCCGGGGCTCCTAGGACAGATACGCAGTATTTT.